This entry concerns a single T cell receptor (beta chain). Antigen unknown. TCRdb reprocessed the 5' RACE reads, keeping one entry per CDR3 protein, no DNA. The table for this sample gives about 460,000 distinct CDR3 sequences. These data are taken from a study of T cells expressing NK-cell markers. Study-wide context: The TCR beta repertoires originated in sorted CD3+CD56+NKG2C+, CD3+CD56+NKG2C- and CD3+CD56-NKG2C+ T cells.

Regarding the study as a whole: These clonotypes additionally ranked first within the CD3+CD56-NKG2C+ fraction of a few donors. Of CD8+ T cells, about 1.0-7.5% belonged to dominant NKG2C+ clonotypes in five or six donors. What remained unclear was the HCMV specificity of expanded NKG2C+ T cell clones.

Sequences were obtained from blood T cells: a sorted CD56 or NKG2C T cell subset, CD4+ or CD8+ T cells, or bulk PBMC T cells (not recorded which). The receptor was isolated from a woman in her forties or fifties in good health.

The CDR3 loop reads CASSAYYPGGEGYEQYF. J is TRBJ2-7 and V is TRBV7-9; TCRdb names TRBD1, which stays unverified in the absence of DNA. Germline V lookup: CDR1 SEHNR, CDR2 FQNEAQ (reference sequence). This CDR3 has 17 residues.